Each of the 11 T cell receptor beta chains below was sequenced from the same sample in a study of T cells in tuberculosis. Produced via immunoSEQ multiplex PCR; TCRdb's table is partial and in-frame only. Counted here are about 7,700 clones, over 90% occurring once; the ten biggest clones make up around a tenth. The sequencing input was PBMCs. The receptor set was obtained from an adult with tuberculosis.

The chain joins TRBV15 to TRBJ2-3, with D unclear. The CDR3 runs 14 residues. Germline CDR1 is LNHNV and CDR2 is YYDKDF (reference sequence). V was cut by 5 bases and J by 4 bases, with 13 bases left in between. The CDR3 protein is CATSPRAVSDTQYF. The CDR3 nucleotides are TGTGCCACCAGCCCACGTGCGGTCTCAGATACGCAGTATTTT.

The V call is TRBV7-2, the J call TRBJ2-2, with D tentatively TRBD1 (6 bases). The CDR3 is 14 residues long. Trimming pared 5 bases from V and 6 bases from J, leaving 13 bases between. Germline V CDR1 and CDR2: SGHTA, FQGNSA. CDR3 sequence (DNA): TGTGCCAGCAGCGAAATACAGGGCCCCGGGGAGCTGTTTTTT. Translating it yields CASSEIQGPGELFF. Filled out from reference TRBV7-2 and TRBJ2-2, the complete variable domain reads GAGVSQSPSNKVTEKGKDVELRCDPISGHTALYWYRQSLGQGLEFLIYFQGNSAPDKSGLPSDRFSAERTGGSVSTLTIQRTQQEDSAVYLCASSEIQGPGELFFGEGSRLTVL.

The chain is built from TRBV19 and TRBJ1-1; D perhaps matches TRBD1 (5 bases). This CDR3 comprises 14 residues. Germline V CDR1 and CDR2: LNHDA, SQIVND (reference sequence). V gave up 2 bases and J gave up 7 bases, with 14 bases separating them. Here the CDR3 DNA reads TGTGCCAGTAGTATATTAGGGGAAAGGGGTGAAGCTTTCTTT. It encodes CASSILGERGEAFF.

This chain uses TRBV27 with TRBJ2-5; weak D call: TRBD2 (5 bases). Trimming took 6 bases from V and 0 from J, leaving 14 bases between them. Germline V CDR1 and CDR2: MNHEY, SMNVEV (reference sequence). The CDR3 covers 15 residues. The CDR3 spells CASRLYGLYQETQYF. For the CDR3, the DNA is TGTGCCAGCAGACTGTATGGACTGTACCAAGAGACCCAGTACTTC.

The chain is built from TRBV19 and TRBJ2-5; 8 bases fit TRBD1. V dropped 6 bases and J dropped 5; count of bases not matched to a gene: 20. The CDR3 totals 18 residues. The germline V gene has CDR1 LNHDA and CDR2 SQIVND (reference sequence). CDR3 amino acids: CASSRSLITTGAVETQYF. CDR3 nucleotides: TGTGCCAGTAGCCGGAGTTTGATCACGACAGGGGCGGTGGAGACCCAGTACTTC. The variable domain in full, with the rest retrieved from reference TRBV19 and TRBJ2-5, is DGGITQSPKYLFRKEGQNVTLSCEQNLNHDAMYWYRQDPGQGLRLIYYSQIVNDFQKGDIAEGYSVSREKKESFPLTVTSAQKNPTAFYLCASSRSLITTGAVETQYFGPGTRLLVL.

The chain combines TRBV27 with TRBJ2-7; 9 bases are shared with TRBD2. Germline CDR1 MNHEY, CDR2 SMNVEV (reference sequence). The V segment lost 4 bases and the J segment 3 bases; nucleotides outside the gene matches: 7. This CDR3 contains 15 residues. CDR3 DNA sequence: TGTGCCAGCAGTTCAACTAGCGGGCCCGGCTACGAGCAGTACTTC. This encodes CASSSTSGPGYEQYF.

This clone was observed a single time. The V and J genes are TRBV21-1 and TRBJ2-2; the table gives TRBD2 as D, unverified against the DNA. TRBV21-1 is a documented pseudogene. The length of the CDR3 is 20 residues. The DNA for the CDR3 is TGTGCCAGCAGCAAAGTATGGGGCGGCGGCGGGAGGTCTTGGGCCGGGGAGCTGTTTTTT. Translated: CASSKVWGGGGRSWAGELFF.

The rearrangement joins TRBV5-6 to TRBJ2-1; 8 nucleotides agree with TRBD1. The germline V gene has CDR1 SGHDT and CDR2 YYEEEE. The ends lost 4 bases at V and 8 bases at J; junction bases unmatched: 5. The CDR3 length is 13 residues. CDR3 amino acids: CASSQETGDEQFF. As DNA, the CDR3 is TGTGCCAGCAGCCAAGAGACAGGGGATGAGCAGTTCTTC.

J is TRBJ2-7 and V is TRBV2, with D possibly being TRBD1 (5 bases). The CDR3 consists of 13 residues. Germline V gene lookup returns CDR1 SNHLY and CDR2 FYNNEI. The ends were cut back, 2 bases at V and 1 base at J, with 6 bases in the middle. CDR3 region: CASSETGSYEQYF. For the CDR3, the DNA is TGTGCCAGCAGTGAAACAGGATCCTACGAGCAGTACTTC.

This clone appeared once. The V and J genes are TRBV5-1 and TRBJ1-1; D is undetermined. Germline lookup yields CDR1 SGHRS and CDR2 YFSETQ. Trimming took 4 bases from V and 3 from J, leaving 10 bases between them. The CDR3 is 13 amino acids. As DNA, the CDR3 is TGCGCCAGCAGCCCCCGGAGTTACACTGAAGCTTTCTTT. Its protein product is CASSPRSYTEAFF.

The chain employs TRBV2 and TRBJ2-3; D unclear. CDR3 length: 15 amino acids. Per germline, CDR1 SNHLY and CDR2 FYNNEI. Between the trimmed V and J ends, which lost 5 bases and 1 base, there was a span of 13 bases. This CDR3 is CASSLYPLGTDTQYF. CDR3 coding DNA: TGTGCCAGCAGTCTCTACCCTCTCGGCACAGATACGCAGTATTTT.